Below, one T cell receptor (beta chain) is given with its context. Antigen unknown. These data are taken from a study of blood T cells in healthy people across ages. Per-sample PBMC isolation yielded at least 6.5 million cells. Study outcomes and limitations: In older individuals, TCR beta diversity per million T cells was lower, falling roughly linearly with age. Higher diversity and more naive CD4+ cells were features of long-lived donors, compared to aged donors.

PCR was performed a second time for 7 to 11 cycles using a sample-barcoded 5' primer and a J-beta primer mix. There were at least 2.5 million CDR3-containing paired-end reads obtained from each sample. TCRdb itself ran the 5' RACE reads through MiXCR, one entry per CDR3 protein. This table holds about 290,000 distinct CDR3 sequences, 25% to 30% found once. This TCR derives from a woman in her 70s in good health. The sequencing input was blood.

CDR3 loop: CASSQDPARTGGDNEQFF. Here the CDR3 DNA reads TGTGCCAGCAGCCAAGACCCAGCCCGGACAGGGGGGGACAATGAGCAGTTCTTC. The chain links TRBV3-1 to TRBJ2-1; 10 nucleotides line up with TRBD1. Germline-derived CDR1 and CDR2 are LGHDT and YNNKEL (reference sequence). J gave up 5 bases and V 0 bases, and 10 bases lay outside the gene matches. This CDR3 is 18 amino acids long.